These 5 T cell receptor beta chains share one sample of origin, sequenced in a study of CXCR3-negative and CXCR3-positive naive CD8 T cells. The authors made the TRB cDNA libraries by 5' RACE using UMI labels. From the 5' RACE reads, TCRdb lists one entry per CDR3 protein and no DNA. The sample table sets out 60,000 or so distinct CDR3 sequences. Sequenced sample: memory CD8+ T cells from blood. The receptors were sampled from a human donor in good health. Some clones in this sample may be carry-over from other donors' samples.

The V and J genes are TRBV4-1 and TRBJ1-4; TCRdb reports TRBD1, a call that lacks DNA to check it against. The germline V gene encodes CDR1 MGHRA and CDR2 YSYEKL. The CDR3 runs 14 residues. The CDR3 region is CASSQGWGNEKLFF.

The rearrangement uses TRBV6-1 and TRBJ1-4; TCRdb picks TRBD1, but there is no DNA to check that call. Germline loops: CDR1 MNHNS, CDR2 SASEGT. The CDR3 contains 14 residues. The CDR3 reads CASSPGTENEKLFF.

V and J are TRBV23-1 and TRBJ2-3; TCRdb picks TRBD2, but there is no DNA to check that call. TRBV23-1 is recorded as an ORF, its role being uncertain. This CDR3 comprises 16 residues. The CDR3 region is CASSQPSGPSTDTQYF.

The rearrangement uses TRBV27 and TRBJ2-7; TCRdb proposes TRBD2, but this gene call is untestable without DNA. The CDR3 covers 14 residues. CDR1 and CDR2 from the germline V gene are MNHEY and SMNVEV (reference sequence). The CDR3 is CASSEGGLSYEQYF.

The genes are TRBV11-2 and TRBJ2-5. The CDR3 loop spans 13 amino acids. The germline V gene encodes CDR1 SGHAT and CDR2 FQNNGV. The CDR3 sequence is CASSSTGQETQYF.